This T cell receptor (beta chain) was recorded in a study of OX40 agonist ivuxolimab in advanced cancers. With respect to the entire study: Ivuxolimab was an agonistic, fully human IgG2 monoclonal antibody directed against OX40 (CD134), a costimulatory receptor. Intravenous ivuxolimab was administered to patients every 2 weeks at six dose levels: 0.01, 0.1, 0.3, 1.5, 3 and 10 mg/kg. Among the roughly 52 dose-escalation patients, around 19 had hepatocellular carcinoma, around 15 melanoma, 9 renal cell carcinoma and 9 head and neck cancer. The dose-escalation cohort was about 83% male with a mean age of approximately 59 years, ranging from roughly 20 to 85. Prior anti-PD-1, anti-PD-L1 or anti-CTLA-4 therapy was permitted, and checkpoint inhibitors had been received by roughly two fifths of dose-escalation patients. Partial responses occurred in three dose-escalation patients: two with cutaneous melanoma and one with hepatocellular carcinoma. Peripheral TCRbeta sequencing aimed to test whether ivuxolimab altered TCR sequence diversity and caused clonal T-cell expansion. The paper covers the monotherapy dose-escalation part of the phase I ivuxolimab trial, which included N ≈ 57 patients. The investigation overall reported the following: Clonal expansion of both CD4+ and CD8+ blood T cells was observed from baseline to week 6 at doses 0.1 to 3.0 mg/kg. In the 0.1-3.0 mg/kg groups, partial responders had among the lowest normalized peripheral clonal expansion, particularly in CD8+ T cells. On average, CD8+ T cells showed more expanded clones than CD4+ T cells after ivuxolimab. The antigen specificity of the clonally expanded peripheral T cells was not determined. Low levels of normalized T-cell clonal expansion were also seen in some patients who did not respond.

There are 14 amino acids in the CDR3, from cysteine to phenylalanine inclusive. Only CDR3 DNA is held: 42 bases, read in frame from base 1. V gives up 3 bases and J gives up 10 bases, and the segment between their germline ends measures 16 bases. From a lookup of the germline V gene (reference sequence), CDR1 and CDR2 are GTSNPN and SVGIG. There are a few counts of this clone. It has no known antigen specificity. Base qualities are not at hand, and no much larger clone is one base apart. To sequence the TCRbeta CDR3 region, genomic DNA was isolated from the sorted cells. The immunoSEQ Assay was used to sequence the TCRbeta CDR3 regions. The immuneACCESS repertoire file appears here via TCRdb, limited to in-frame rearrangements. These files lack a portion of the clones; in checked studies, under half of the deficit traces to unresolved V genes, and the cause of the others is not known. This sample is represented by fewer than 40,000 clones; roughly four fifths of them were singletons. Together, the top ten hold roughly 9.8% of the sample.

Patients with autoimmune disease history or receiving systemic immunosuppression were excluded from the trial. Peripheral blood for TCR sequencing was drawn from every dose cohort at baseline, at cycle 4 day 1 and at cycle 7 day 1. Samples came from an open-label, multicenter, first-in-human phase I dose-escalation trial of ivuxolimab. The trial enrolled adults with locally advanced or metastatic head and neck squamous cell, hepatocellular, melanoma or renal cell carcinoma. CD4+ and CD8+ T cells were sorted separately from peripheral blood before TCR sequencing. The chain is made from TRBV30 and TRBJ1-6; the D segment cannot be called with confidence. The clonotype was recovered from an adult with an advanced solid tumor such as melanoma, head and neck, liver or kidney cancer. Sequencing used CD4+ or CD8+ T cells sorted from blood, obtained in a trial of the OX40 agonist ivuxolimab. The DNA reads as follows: TGTGCCTGGAGCCGGGCTACAACAGACTCACCCCTCCACTTT. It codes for CAWSRATTDSPLHF. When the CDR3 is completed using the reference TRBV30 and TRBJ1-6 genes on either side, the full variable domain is SQTIHQWPATLVQPVGSPLSLECTVEGTSNPNLYWYRQAAGRGLQLLFYSVGIGQISSEVPQNLSASRPQDRQFILSSKKLLLSDSGFYLCAWSRATTDSPLHFGNGTRLTVT.